This TCR beta chain was retrieved from a study of cytomegalovirus exposure and HLA in healthy donors. Overall study results and limits: High specificity and sensitivity for cytomegalovirus status were reported for the classifier. Later analysis associated a missense DCLRE1C variant with TCR beta V- and J-gene trimming. Productive rates of about 90% or about 30% were seen for most TCR beta V segments in an earlier analysis. Per a later analysis, roughly 17,000 TCR beta sequences showed association with HLA alleles at 0.05 false discovery rate.

This clone has only a few counts. The target antigen is unknown. CDR3 length: 17 amino acids. Between the trimmed V and J ends, which lost 9 bases and 0 bases, there was a span of 20 bases. Germline values: CDR1 LNHDA, CDR2 SQIVND (reference sequence). PCR used 60 Vbeta primers and 13 Jbeta primers. Some clones are missing from TCRdb's copy, which holds only in-frame ones; the method was immunoSEQ multiplex PCR. The table lists 100,000 to 150,000 clones, approximately 82% of them singletons. The chain couples TRBV19 to TRBJ2-2; tentative D call: TRBD1 (6 bases). The TCR was taken from a boy between 2 and 10 years old in good health and CMV-seronegative. Sequenced input: PBMCs. CDR3 amino acids: CASIHRPGVANTGELFF. In nucleotides, the CDR3 is TGTGCCAGCATACACCGACCAGGGGTGGCGAACACCGGGGAGCTGTTTTTT.